This T cell receptor (beta chain) appears in the sequencing data of a study of blood T cell repertoires in COVID-19. Repertoires were generated with immunoSEQ multiplex PCR, while TCRdb's copy carries only in-frame clones and drops some. This sample carries more than 70,000 clones, around 79% of them seen once, and the ten largest clones take about 24%. CDR1 SQVTM and CDR2 ANQGSEA come from the germline V gene. The CDR3 totals 13 residues. V shed 2 bases and J 5 bases; nucleotides not matched to a gene: 4. This sequence joins TRBV29-1 and TRBJ1-2; 8 bases align to TRBD1. Sequenced material: peripheral blood. The TCR was taken from a human donor in a cohort sampled during active COVID-19. The CDR3 sequence is CSVESQGAYGYTF. CDR3 bases: TGCAGCGTTGAATCCCAGGGGGCTTATGGCTACACCTTC.